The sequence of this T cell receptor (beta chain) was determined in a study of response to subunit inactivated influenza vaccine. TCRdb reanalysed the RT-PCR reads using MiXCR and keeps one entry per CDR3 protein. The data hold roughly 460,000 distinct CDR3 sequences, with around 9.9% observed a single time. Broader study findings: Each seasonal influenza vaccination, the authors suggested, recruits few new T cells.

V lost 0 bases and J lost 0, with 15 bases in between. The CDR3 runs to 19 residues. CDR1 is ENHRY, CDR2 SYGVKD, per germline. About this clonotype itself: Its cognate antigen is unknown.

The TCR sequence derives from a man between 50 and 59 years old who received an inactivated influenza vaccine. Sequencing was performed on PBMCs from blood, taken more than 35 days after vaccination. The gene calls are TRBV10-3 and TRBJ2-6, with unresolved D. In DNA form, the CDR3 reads TGTGCCATCAGTGAGTCGGAATCCTCTTTGGGCTCTGGGGCCAACGTCCTGACTTTC. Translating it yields CAISESESSLGSGANVLTF.